This TCR beta chain appears in the sequencing data of a study of graft-versus-host responses after intestinal transplantation. This clone has a single count. Its target is not known. Germline lookup yields CDR1 SGHNT and CDR2 YYREEE (reference sequence). The V end was cut by 1 base, the J end by 3 bases, with 13 bases between. The CDR3 runs 15 residues. The method was immunoSEQ multiplex PCR; TCRdb's version includes in-frame clones alone and lacks a portion of them. There are tens of thousands of clones in the sample; 90% to 95% occur only once, and 0.45% to 0.6% lies in the top ten. Specimen: unstimulated CD8+ T cells sorted from spleen or lymph node cells, collected before intestinal transplant. This rearrangement joins TRBV5-4 to TRBJ1-1; perhaps TRBD1 as D (5 bases). The origin of this receptor is a human donor who received an intestinal transplant. For the CDR3, the DNA is TGTGCCAGCAGCTTGTATCTTGCAGGGTACACTGAAGCTTTCTTT. It is translated as CASSLYLAGYTEAFF. The whole variable domain, filled in from reference TRBV5-4 and TRBJ1-1, reads ETGVTQSPTHLIKTRGQQVTLRCSSQSGHNTVSWYQQALGQGPQFIFQYYREEENGRGNFPPRFSGLQFPNYSSELNVNALELDDSALYLCASSLYLAGYTEAFFGQGTRLTVV.